These 30 T cell receptor beta chains came from one sample sequenced in a study of OX40 agonist ivuxolimab in advanced cancers. TCRdb's table, derived via immunoSEQ multiplex PCR, lists solely in-frame clones and lacks some. The table has 25,000 to 35,000 clones, about four fifths seen once. Specimen: CD4+ or CD8+ T cells sorted from blood, collected in a trial of the OX40 agonist ivuxolimab. Source of these receptors: an adult with an advanced solid tumor such as melanoma, head and neck, liver or kidney cancer.

The chain is built from TRBV27 and TRBJ2-3; 7 positions match TRBD2. CDR1 is MNHEY, CDR2 SMNVEV, per germline (reference sequence). The V gene end was trimmed by 5 bases and the J gene end by 6 bases; junction bases not matched to a gene: 8. This CDR3 spans 14 amino acids. The CDR3 is CASSAGDYLDTQYF. The DNA for the CDR3 is TGTGCCAGCAGTGCCGGGGACTACCTCGATACGCAGTATTTT.

This clone was seen just once. The V and J genes are TRBV6-1 and TRBJ1-5; D is unresolved. CDR1 and CDR2 (germline): MNHNS, SASEGT. This CDR3 is built from 13 residues. Trimming pared 1 base from V and 5 bases from J, leaving 6 bases between. CDR3 sequence: CASSEVGYQPQHF. The CDR3 DNA reads as TGTGCCAGCAGTGAAGTGGGGTATCAGCCCCAGCATTTT.

The rearrangement uses TRBV10-1 and TRBJ2-7; 8 bases agree with TRBD1. There are 13 residues in the CDR3. J was trimmed by 4 bases and V by 2 bases; bases with no gene match: 1. CDR1 and CDR2 (germline): WNHNN, SYGVQD (reference sequence). CDR3 nucleotide sequence: TGCGCCAGCAGTGAGGGACAGGGTTACGAGCAGTACTTC. Protein product: CASSEGQGYEQYF.

V is TRBV28 and J is TRBJ1-1; possible D gene TRBD1, 6 bases. The germline CDR1 and CDR2 sequences are MDHEN and SYDVKM. V was shortened by 3 bases and J by 0 bases, with 17 bases between the two germline ends. The CDR3 sequence is 17 residues long. CDR3 sequence: CASSFNTGFSMNTEAFF. The CDR3 DNA sequence: TGTGCCAGCAGTTTTAATACAGGGTTCTCCATGAACACTGAAGCTTTCTTT.

The V and J genes are TRBV28 and TRBJ1-5; tentatively, D is TRBD1 (6 bases). V was pared by 6 bases and J by 4 bases, with 13 bases between. The CDR3 spans 14 residues. CDR1 is MDHEN and CDR2 is SYDVKM in the germline V gene. CDR3 coding DNA: TGTGCCAGCAGCCGGACAGTAGGGAATCAGCCCCAGCATTTT. This gives the protein CASSRTVGNQPQHF. Full variable domain (missing parts from reference TRBV28 and TRBJ1-5): DVKVTQSSRYLVKRTGEKVFLECVQDMDHENMFWYRQDPGLGLRLIYFSYDVKMKEKGDIPEGYSVSREKKERFSLILESASTNQTSMYLCASSRTVGNQPQHFGDGTRLSIL.

This chain links TRBV19 with TRBJ2-7; 10 bases map to TRBD1. With V trimmed by 6 bases and J by 1 base, 6 bases remained unmatched. This CDR3 comprises 15 residues. From germline, CDR1 is LNHDA and CDR2 SQIVND (reference sequence). CDR3 loop: CASSRTGGLSYEQYF. The CDR3, as DNA: TGTGCCAGTAGCCGGACAGGGGGATTATCCTACGAGCAGTACTTC. The whole variable domain, filled in from reference TRBV19 and TRBJ2-7, reads DGGITQSPKYLFRKEGQNVTLSCEQNLNHDAMYWYRQDPGQGLRLIYYSQIVNDFQKGDIAEGYSVSREKKESFPLTVTSAQKNPTAFYLCASSRTGGLSYEQYFGPGTRLTVT.

This chain joins TRBV11-1 and TRBJ2-7; unclear D gene. The germline V gene encodes CDR1 SGHAT and CDR2 FQDESV (reference sequence). The CDR3 totals 14 residues. Trimming removed 7 bases from V and 2 bases from J, with 15 bases in between. CDR3 sequence reads: CASKPDPPTYEQYF. CDR3 coding DNA: TGTGCCAGCAAGCCTGACCCCCCAACCTACGAGCAGTACTTC.

V gene TRBV21-1 combines with J gene TRBJ1-1; TRBD1 is taken as the D call from the table, unchecked against the DNA. TRBV21-1 corresponds to a pseudogene. The CDR3 has 15 amino acids. CDR3 nucleotides: TGTGCCAGCAGCAAAGAGGGGATTATGAACACTGAAGCTTTCTTT. Translating it yields CASSKEGIMNTEAFF.

The rearrangement uses TRBV7-6 and TRBJ2-5; D is possibly TRBD1 (7 bases). V dropped 1 base and J dropped 4 bases, with 13 bases sitting between them. This CDR3 spans 15 amino acids. Germline assignment: CDR1 SGHVS and CDR2 FNYEAQ. The CDR3 region is CASSLEGRGAETQYF. DNA for the CDR3: TGTGCCAGCAGCTTAGAGGGCAGGGGGGCAGAGACCCAGTACTTC.

This clone has a handful of counts. V is TRBV6-4 and J is TRBJ2-2; 7 bases line up with TRBD2. Unmatched junction bases numbered 4, after V lost 5 bases and J lost 1 base. This CDR3 is 15 amino acids long. Germline V gives CDR1 MRHNA, CDR2 SNTAGT. CDR3 coding DNA: TGTGCCAGCAGTCAAACTAGCGAGAACACCGGGGAGCTGTTTTTT. As protein: CASSQTSENTGELFF.

Written as DNA, the CDR3 is TGTGCCAGCAGTCCCTCTGGGAATGAGCAGTTCTTC. Amino acid sequence: CASSPSGNEQFF. This chain connects TRBV27 to TRBJ2-1, with unresolved D. Trimming left V 5 bases short and J 7 bases short, with 9 bases between. This CDR3 region has 12 residues. Looked up from germline, CDR1 is MNHEY and CDR2 is SMNVEV (reference sequence).

The V gene is TRBV4-1, the J gene TRBJ1-4; TRBD1 aligns across 7 bases. The CDR3 totals 14 residues. Unmatched junction bases numbered 8, after V lost 5 bases and J lost 8 bases. Germline V gives CDR1 MGHRA, CDR2 YSYEKL. Written as DNA, the CDR3 is TGCGCCAGCAGCTTCGACAGGGTGGGGGAAAAACTGTTTTTT. It encodes CASSFDRVGEKLFF.

The V and J genes are TRBV9 and TRBJ2-1, with TRBD2 matching 11 bases. Trimming at V came to 3 bases and at J to 4 bases, leaving 6 bases not matched to a gene. The CDR3 runs to 16 residues. Germline CDR1 and CDR2: SGDLS and YYNGEE. DNA of the CDR3: TGTGCCAGCAGCGACGAGGGACTAGCGGTATACAATGAGCAGTTCTTC. It specifies CASSDEGLAVYNEQFF.

The rearrangement uses TRBV5-6 and TRBJ2-7; a possible D gene is TRBD1 (6 bases). The length of the CDR3 is 13 residues. V lost 5 bases and J lost 7, with 16 bases in between. Germline assignment: CDR1 SGHDT and CDR2 YYEEEE. The CDR3 DNA reads TGTGCCAGCAGTGAAACAGGGATCGGGGAGCAGTACTTC. It yields the protein CASSETGIGEQYF. Filled out from reference TRBV5-6 and TRBJ2-7, the complete variable domain reads DAGVTQSPTHLIKTRGQQVTLRCSPKSGHDTVSWYQQALGQGPQFIFQYYEEEERQRGNFPDRFSGHQFPNYSSELNVNALLLGDSALYLCASSETGIGEQYFGPGTRLTVT.

The gene calls are TRBV29-1 and TRBJ1-2, with D possibly TRBD1 on 5 matching bases. The CDR3 loop spans 10 amino acids. Germline V gene lookup returns CDR1 SQVTM and CDR2 ANQGSEA. V lost 3 bases and J 8 bases, leaving 7 bases between the germline ends. The CDR3 sequence: CSVDWDGYTF. CDR3 coding DNA: TGCAGCGTTGATTGGGACGGCTACACCTTC.

The rearrangement links TRBV9 to TRBJ2-3, with D tentatively TRBD1 (5 bases). V shed 6 bases and J shed 0 bases, with 11 bases lying between them. This CDR3 has 14 amino acids. Germline V gives CDR1 SGDLS, CDR2 YYNGEE. CDR3 loop: CASTKAGSTDTQYF. The CDR3 DNA reads TGTGCCAGCACCAAAGCAGGGAGCACAGATACGCAGTATTTT.

V usage is TRBV7-3 and J usage is TRBJ2-5; D could derive from TRBD1 or TRBD2 (6 bases each). Germline-derived CDR1 and CDR2 are SGHTA and FQGTGA. V dropped 2 bases and J dropped 2 bases, with 12 bases sitting between them. The CDR3 is made up of 15 amino acids. CDR3 sequence: CASSLGGGIQETQYF. CDR3 DNA: TGTGCCAGCAGCTTAGGGGGCGGGATTCAAGAGACCCAGTACTTC.

The genes are TRBV6-4 and TRBJ2-1; possible D gene TRBD1, 7 bases. Germline CDR1 is MRHNA and CDR2 is SNTAGT. The V end lost 4 bases, the J end lost 2 bases, and 12 bases lay between the germline ends. This CDR3 has 15 residues. CDR3 DNA sequence: TGTGCCAGCAGTGGCGGGACAGCGACCTACAATGAGCAGTTCTTC. As protein: CASSGGTATYNEQFF.

This clone was picked up a small number of times. This rearrangement joins TRBV16 to TRBJ2-7; TRBD1 matches 9 bases. This CDR3 is 15 amino acids long. Germline CDR1 reads KGHSY; CDR2 reads FQNENV. V was clipped by 0 bases and J by 4 bases; unmatched bases: 4. CDR3 loop: CASSQSTGGGYEQYF. In nucleotides, the CDR3 is TGTGCCAGCAGCCAATCGACAGGGGGTGGTTACGAGCAGTACTTC.

Written as DNA, the CDR3 is TGTGCCAGCAGCTCCGGTGGGCTTGAAGCTTTCTTT. Its protein product is CASSSGGLEAFF. The chain links TRBV5-6 to TRBJ1-1, with D hard to call. Germline V gene sequence: CDR1 SGHDT, CDR2 YYEEEE. The V end was cut by 3 bases, the J end by 7 bases, with 10 bases between. The CDR3 extends over 12 amino acids.

J is TRBJ2-1 and V is TRBV5-4; no clear D. Per germline, CDR1 SGHNT and CDR2 YYREEE (reference sequence). The CDR3 length is 12 residues. Trimming removed 4 bases from V and 9 bases from J, with 11 bases in between. In nucleotides, the CDR3 is TGTGCCAGCAGCCGGACCTGGGGTGAGCAGTTCTTC. The encoded protein is CASSRTWGEQFF.

The chain is built from TRBV7-4 and TRBJ2-1; 8 bases align to TRBD1. The CDR3 has 17 amino acids. Trimming removed 2 bases from V and 8 bases from J; junction bases left unmatched: 14. Germline V lookup: CDR1 SGHVT, CDR2 SQSDAQ. As DNA, the CDR3 is TGTGCCAGCAGCTTAAACTCAGGGGGCCCTACCTCCGATGAGCAGTTCTTC. Translating gives CASSLNSGGPTSDEQFF. Combining the CDR3 with reference TRBV7-4 and TRBJ2-1 gives the whole variable domain GAGVSQSPRYKVAKRGRDVALRCDSISGHVTLYWYRQTLGQGSEVLTYSQSDAQRDKSGRPSGRFSAERPERSVSTLKIQRTEQGDSAVYLCASSLNSGGPTSDEQFFGPGTRLTVL.

The chain couples TRBV28 to TRBJ1-2; 10 nucleotides match TRBD1. The germline CDR1 and CDR2 sequences are MDHEN and SYDVKM. This CDR3 is 13 amino acids long. The ends lost 3 bases at V and 6 bases at J; junction bases unmatched: 1. The CDR3 nucleotides are TGTGCCAGCAGTTTCGGGACAGGGGATGGCTACACCTTC. This encodes CASSFGTGDGYTF.

The chain employs TRBV29-1 and TRBJ2-1, with D tentatively TRBD2 (7 bases). Germline V gives CDR1 SQVTM, CDR2 ANQGSEA. This CDR3 comprises 13 residues. The V end lost 7 bases, the J end lost 7 bases, and 17 bases lay between the germline ends. CDR3 protein: CSGAGAGGNEQFF. CDR3 in DNA: TGCAGCGGCGCGGGGGCCGGTGGTAATGAGCAGTTCTTC.

This clone has a handful of counts. The rearrangement links TRBV9 to TRBJ2-2; D is unclear. The CDR3 has 13 residues. Germline V gives CDR1 SGDLS, CDR2 YYNGEE. The V end lost 0 bases, the J end lost 4 bases, and 4 bases lay between the germline ends. CDR3 DNA: TGTGCCAGCAGCGTAGTCGGCACCGGGGAGCTGTTTTTT. Translated, it gives CASSVVGTGELFF.

The gene calls are TRBV11-2 and TRBJ1-3; D possibly corresponds to TRBD1 (5 bases). V lost 3 bases to trimming and J lost 2 bases, with 11 bases between them. The CDR3 length is 15 residues. Germline CDR1 reads SGHAT; CDR2 reads FQNNGV. The CDR3 DNA sequence: TGTGCCAGCAGCTTCAGGGAGGGCCCTGGAAACACCATATATTTT. Translated, it gives CASSFREGPGNTIYF.

The chain's CDR3 is CASSLVGLFYNEQFF. For the CDR3, the DNA is TGTGCCAGCAGCTTAGTTGGGCTTTTCTACAATGAGCAGTTCTTC. This chain links TRBV7-9 with TRBJ2-1; no clear D. The germline CDR1 and CDR2 sequences are SEHNR and FQNEAQ (reference sequence). Trimming removed 1 base from V and 3 bases from J, with 10 bases in between. This CDR3 comprises 15 residues.

The CDR3 DNA reads TGTGCCAGCAGCTCCCGGACAGGGCGGAGCTCCTACGAGCAGTACTTC. Translation gives CASSSRTGRSSYEQYF. The J gene is TRBJ2-7, the V gene TRBV5-8, with 8 bases that match TRBD1. The CDR3 has 16 amino acids. Germline V gene lookup returns CDR1 SGHTS and CDR2 YDEGEE. With V trimmed by 3 bases and J by 0 bases, 8 bases remained unmatched.

The chain combines TRBV5-1 with TRBJ2-2, with TRBD1 as a possible D gene (6 bases). The germline CDR1 and CDR2 sequences are SGHRS and YFSETQ. V was shortened by 0 bases and J by 7 bases, with 10 bases between the two germline ends. The CDR3 runs 14 residues. CDR3 coding DNA: TGCGCCAGCAGCTTGGGACAGGTAGTCGGGGAGCTGTTTTTT. This sequence encodes CASSLGQVVGELFF.

This chain uses TRBV7-8 with TRBJ2-7; TRBD1 or TRBD2 may be the D gene (5 bases each). CDR1 SGHVS and CDR2 FQNEAQ come from the germline V gene. V dropped 5 bases and J dropped 2 bases, with 16 bases sitting between them. This CDR3 has 15 residues. The CDR3 sequence is CASSPRGVRAYEQYF. The CDR3 DNA reads TGTGCCAGCAGCCCCAGAGGGGTTCGGGCCTACGAGCAGTACTTC.